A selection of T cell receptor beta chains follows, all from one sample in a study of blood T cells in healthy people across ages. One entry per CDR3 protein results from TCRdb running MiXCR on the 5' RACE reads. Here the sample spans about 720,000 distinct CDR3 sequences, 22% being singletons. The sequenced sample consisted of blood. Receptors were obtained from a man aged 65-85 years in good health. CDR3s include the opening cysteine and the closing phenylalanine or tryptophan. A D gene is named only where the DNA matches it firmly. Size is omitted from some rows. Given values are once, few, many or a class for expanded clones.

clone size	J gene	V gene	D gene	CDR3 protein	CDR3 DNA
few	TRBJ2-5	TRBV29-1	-	CSVERGGGNQETQYF	TGCAGCGTTGAAAGGGGAGGGGGAAACCAAGAGACCCAGTACTTC
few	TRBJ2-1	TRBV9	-	CASSRETPYNEQFF	TGTGCCAGCTCTCGGGAGACGCCCTACAATGAGCAGTTCTTC
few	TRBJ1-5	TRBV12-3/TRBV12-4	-	CASSLWGRGDQPQHF	TGTGCCAGCAGTTTATGGGGCAGGGGAGATCAGCCCCAGCATTTT
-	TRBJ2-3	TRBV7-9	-	CASSLGLFPDTDTQYF	TGTGCCAGCAGCTTAGGACTTTTCCCTGACACAGATACGCAGTATTTT
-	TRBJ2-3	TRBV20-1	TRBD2	CSARGLLAGAPDTQYF	TGCAGTGCTAGAGGCCTCCTAGCGGGGGCCCCCGATACGCAGTATTTT
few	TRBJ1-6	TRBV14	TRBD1	CASSQPGQGVNSPLHF	TGTGCCAGCAGCCAACCGGGACAGGGCGTAAATTCACCCCTCCACTTT
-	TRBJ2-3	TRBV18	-	CASSPRLSDTDTQYF	TGTGCCAGCTCACCACGACTGAGTGACACAGATACGCAGTATTTT
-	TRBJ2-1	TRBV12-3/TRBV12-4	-	CASSLAQTGAQFF	TGTGCCAGCAGTTTAGCGCAAACGGGGGCACAGTTCTTC
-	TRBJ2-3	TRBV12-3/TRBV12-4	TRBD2	CASTPGVAGVDTQYF	TGTGCCAGCACCCCGGGGGTAGCGGGAGTTGATACGCAGTATTTT
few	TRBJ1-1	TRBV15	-	CATGVPHTEAFF	TGTGCCACCGGAGTCCCCCACACTGAAGCTTTCTTT
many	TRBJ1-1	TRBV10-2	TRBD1	CASSGGQGAKAFF	TGCGCCAGCAGTGGGGGACAGGGGGCGAAAGCTTTCTTT
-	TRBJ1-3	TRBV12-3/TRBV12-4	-	CASTRRGSGNTIYF	TGTGCCAGCACCCGCAGGGGATCCGGAAACACCATATATTTT
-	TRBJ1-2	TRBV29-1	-	CSVDLEINYGYTF	TGCAGCGTTGATCTGGAAATTAACTATGGCTACACCTTC
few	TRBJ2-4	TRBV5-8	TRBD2	CASSPWTGGTQNIQYF	TGTGCCAGCAGCCCTTGGACGGGGGGGACACAAAACATTCAGTACTTC
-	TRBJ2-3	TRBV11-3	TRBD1	CASSLGGQGRWTQYF	TGTGCCAGCAGCTTAGGTGGACAGGGGAGGTGGACGCAGTATTTT
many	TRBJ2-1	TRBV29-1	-	CSVHALNEQFF	TGCAGCGTTCACGCCCTGAATGAGCAGTTCTTC
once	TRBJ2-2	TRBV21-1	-	CASSRPRGRMTGELFF	TGTGCCAGCAGCCGACCTAGGGGCAGAATGACCGGGGAGCTGTTTTTT
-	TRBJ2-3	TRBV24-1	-	CATKDTQYF	TGTGCCACCAAGGATACGCAGTATTTT
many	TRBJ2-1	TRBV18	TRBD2	CASSPPGLASYNEQFF	TGTGCCAGCTCACCACCGGGACTAGCCTCCTACAATGAGCAGTTCTTC
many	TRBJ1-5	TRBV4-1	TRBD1	CASSQEGGRGQPQHF	TGCGCCAGCAGCCAAGAAGGGGGCCGGGGTCAGCCCCAGCATTTT